The 23 T cell receptor beta chains given below trace back to one sample, sequenced in a study of molecular identifiers for immune sequencing clone quantification. From the PCR reads, TCRdb called clonotypes with MiXCR, one entry per CDR3 protein. The repertoire holds approximately 100,000 distinct CDR3 sequences, with under 40% as singletons. The specimen was naive CD8+ T cells from blood, with Jurkat cell RNA spiked in. Subset here: FACS-sorted CD8+CD4-CCR7+CD45RA+ naive T cells. Receptors originate from a human donor in good health. Some libraries in this study had Jurkat cell RNA spiked in.

V is TRBV27 and J is TRBJ2-3, with a tentative D call TRBD2 (6 bases). The ends were cut back, 3 bases at V and 3 bases at J, with 10 bases in the middle. The CDR3 sequence is 14 residues long. The germline gives CDR1 MNHEY, CDR2 SMNVEV (reference sequence). The CDR3 DNA is TGTGCCAGCAGTTTGTCGGGAGCTACAGATACGCAGTATTTT. It yields the protein CASSLSGATDTQYF.

The chain is built from TRBV28 and TRBJ1-5, with no clear D. CDR3 length: 12 amino acids. The germline CDR1 and CDR2 sequences are MDHEN and SYDVKM. The V end was cut by 5 bases, the J end by 6 bases, with 8 bases between. The CDR3 loop is CASSVSGQPQHF. In DNA, the CDR3 is TGTGCCAGCAGTGTATCCGGTCAGCCCCAGCATTTT.

This rearrangement joins TRBV12-3 or TRBV12-4 to TRBJ1-5; D perhaps matches TRBD1 (5 bases). The CDR3 loop spans 14 amino acids. The V gene lost 5 bases and the J gene lost 1 base, with 9 bases spanning the gap. In nucleotides, the CDR3 is TGTGCCAGCAGTCAACCAGGGAGCAATCAGCCCCAGCATTTT. Translation gives CASSQPGSNQPQHF.

This clonotype was seen a few times. The chain employs TRBV4-3 and TRBJ2-7, with D possibly being TRBD2 (6 bases). The V and J ends lost 0 bases and 0 bases respectively, with 12 bases between them. The CDR3 has 16 amino acids. The germline CDR1 and CDR2 sequences are LGHNA and YSLEER. In nucleotides, the CDR3 is TGCGCCAGCAGCCAAGATCCCCGGGGGAGCTCCTACGAGCAGTACTTC. It yields the protein CASSQDPRGSSYEQYF.

This clonotype was seen at least ten times. The V and J genes are TRBV20-1 and TRBJ1-1; maybe TRBD1 (5 bases). V dropped 2 bases and J dropped 6 bases, with 13 bases sitting between them. The CDR3 consists of 13 residues. Germline V gives CDR1 DFQATT, CDR2 SNEGSKA (reference sequence). The CDR3 bases are TGCAGTGCTAGATCAAGCGAGGGACCTGAAGCTTTCTTT. Amino acid sequence: CSARSSEGPEAFF.

A few counts support this clonotype. This rearrangement joins TRBV28 to TRBJ2-7, with D tentatively TRBD2 (5 bases). The CDR3 spans 12 residues. V dropped 7 bases and J dropped 4 bases, with 11 bases sitting between them. CDR1 MDHEN and CDR2 SYDVKM come from the germline V gene. CDR3 in DNA: TGTGCCAGCAACCGAGGAGGTTACGAGCAGTACTTC. This encodes CASNRGGYEQYF.

As concerns this clonotype: At one boundary the junction diverges from the germline segment, which might be a read error. This rearrangement joins TRBV5-1 to TRBJ1-1, with no clear D. This CDR3 is built from 13 residues. From germline, CDR1 is SGHRS and CDR2 YFSETQ. For the CDR3, the DNA is TGCGCCAGCAGCTTGGCGGAGAACACTGAAGCTATCTTT. It yields the protein CASSLAENTEAIF.

The genes are TRBV19 and TRBJ1-1; D gene ambiguous. V lost 8 bases and J lost 3, with 13 bases in between. The CDR3 spans 13 residues. CDR1 and CDR2 (germline): LNHDA, SQIVND (reference sequence). Written as DNA, the CDR3 is TGTGCCAGTCTTCCGGGTCGGGACACTGAAGCTTTCTTT. Translating it yields CASLPGRDTEAFF.

This clonotype was seen at least ten times. For the CDR3, the DNA is TGTGCCAGCAGCCAAATTTCCCTGGTTGGCAATGAGCAGTTCTTC. This encodes CASSQISLVGNEQFF. V usage is TRBV14 and J usage is TRBJ2-1; D gene ambiguous. The CDR3 length is 15 residues. The germline V gene encodes CDR1 SGHDN and CDR2 FVKESK. V lost 2 bases and J 6 bases, leaving 14 bases between the germline ends.

V is TRBV5-8 and J is TRBJ1-1; possibly TRBD1 for D (6 bases). The CDR3 consists of 19 residues. The V gene's germline CDR1 is SGHTS and CDR2 YDEGEE. Trimming removed 0 bases from V and 7 bases from J, with 28 bases in between. The chain's CDR3 is CASSLAPRTVLLRHHEAFF. The CDR3 bases are TGTGCCAGCAGCTTGGCCCCGAGGACAGTTCTTTTGCGGCATCATGAAGCTTTCTTT.

This clonotype was recorded many times. Mismatch with germline at one junction end may stem from a read error. The chain is built from TRBV4-1 and TRBJ2-1; D not certain. The CDR3 sequence is 13 residues long. The V gene's germline CDR1 is MGHRA and CDR2 YSYEKL. The CDR3, as DNA: TGTGCCAGCAGTCCCGGCCCCTACAATGAGCAGTTCTTC. Amino acid sequence: CASSPGPYNEQFF.

This clonotype has a handful of counts. CDR3 region: CASSFNPQETQYF. Here the CDR3 DNA reads TGTGCCAGCAGCTTTAACCCCCAAGAGACCCAGTACTTC. The chain joins TRBV7-6 to TRBJ2-5; D is unclear. Trimming took off 3 bases at V and 1 base at J, with 6 bases between the two ends. The V gene's germline CDR1 is SGHVS and CDR2 FNYEAQ. The CDR3 runs 13 residues.

This CDR3 is CSARDMNEQFF. DNA for the CDR3: TGCAGTGCTAGAGATATGAATGAGCAGTTCTTC. The chain uses TRBV20-1 and TRBJ2-1; D is unresolved. Trimming pared 0 bases from V and 7 bases from J, leaving 4 bases between. The CDR3 runs 11 residues. Germline V gene data show CDR1 as DFQATT and CDR2 as SNEGSKA (reference sequence).

For the CDR3, the DNA is TGTGCCAGCAGTGACCTGACTAGCGTCGAAGTGACCCAGTACTTC. Its protein product is CASSDLTSVEVTQYF. V gene TRBV25-1 combines with J gene TRBJ2-5; 8 nucleotides align to TRBD2. Germline values: CDR1 MGHDK, CDR2 SYGVNS. V lost 3 bases to trimming and J lost 7 bases; unmatched junction nucleotides: 10. The CDR3 sequence is 15 residues long.

CDR3 region: CASSPPGVEAFF. CDR3 coding DNA: TGCGCCAGCAGCCCCCCGGGAGTAGAAGCTTTCTTT. The chain carries TRBV5-1 and TRBJ1-1, with D hard to call. This CDR3 is 12 amino acids long. Trimming took off 4 bases at V and 8 bases at J, with 12 bases between the two ends. CDR1 and CDR2 (germline): SGHRS, YFSETQ. Full variable domain (remainder filled in from reference TRBV5-1 and TRBJ1-1): KAGVTQTPRYLIKTRGQQVTLSCSPISGHRSVSWYQQTPGQGLQFLFEYFSETQRNKGNFPGRFSGRQFSNSRSEMNVSTLELGDSALYLCASSPPGVEAFFGQGTRLTVV.

In this sample, this clonotype turned up many times. The V call is TRBV7-9, the J call TRBJ1-5, with 7 bases fitting TRBD1. Germline trimming cut 5 bases from V and 2 bases from J; bases unmatched to any gene: 3. Germline-derived CDR1 and CDR2 are SEHNR and FQNEAQ (reference sequence). The CDR3 contains 14 residues. The CDR3 nucleotides are TGTGCCAGCAGCCCCGGACAGGGCAATCAGCCCCAGCATTTT. Protein sequence: CASSPGQGNQPQHF.

The rearrangement joins TRBV19 to TRBJ1-1; no definite D call. The CDR3 extends over 14 amino acids. Germline V CDR1 and CDR2: LNHDA, SQIVND (reference sequence). Trimming stripped 1 base from V and 8 bases from J, with 14 bases between. DNA for the CDR3: TGTGCCAGTAGTATAGTTGCGAACCGGGAGGAAGCTTTCTTT. Translating gives CASSIVANREEAFF.

V and J are TRBV29-1 and TRBJ2-1; D is unclear. V gave up 0 bases and J gave up 0 bases, with 12 bases separating them. The CDR3 has 16 residues. The germline gives CDR1 SQVTM, CDR2 ANQGSEA. The CDR3: CSVEDRHSDSYNEQFF. CDR3 coding DNA: TGCAGCGTTGAAGATCGACACTCGGACTCCTACAATGAGCAGTTCTTC.

This clonotype has more than one count but fewer than ten. This sequence joins TRBV7-9 and TRBJ2-1, with TRBD2 identical over 7 bases. The V and J ends lost 1 base and 7 bases, in that order; junction bases with no gene match: 7. In germline, CDR1 is SEHNR, CDR2 FQNEAQ (reference sequence). The CDR3 runs to 15 residues. CDR3 DNA: TGTGCCAGCAGCTTAGTTGCGGGAGATTGGAATGAGCAGTTCTTC. Encoded protein: CASSLVAGDWNEQFF.

As to this clonotype: A much larger clone lies a single base off, so this may be a read error. The V gene is TRBV7-8, the J gene TRBJ1-5; D is unclear. V was trimmed by 4 bases and J by 0 bases, leaving 16 bases between them. This CDR3 region has 17 residues. Looked up from germline, CDR1 is SGHVS and CDR2 is FQNEAQ. DNA of the CDR3: TGTGCCAGCAGCTCAGACGGGCTCCTAGGTAGCAATCAGCCCCAGCATTTT. It is translated as CASSSDGLLGSNQPQHF.

The sample holds many counts of this clonotype. The V and J genes are TRBV6-2 or TRBV6-3 and TRBJ2-5; D uncertain. This CDR3 spans 11 amino acids. Trimming shortened V by 5 bases and J by 3 bases, and 4 bases separated the two germline ends. Germline CDR1 and CDR2: MNHEY and SVGEGT. CDR3 protein: CASSNEETQYF. CDR3 DNA: TGTGCCAGCAGTAACGAAGAGACCCAGTACTTC.

CDR3: CASSLGQIYEQYF. CDR3 nucleotides: TGTGCCAGCAGTTTAGGCCAGATCTACGAGCAGTACTTC. The J gene is TRBJ2-7, the V gene TRBV27, with D uncertain. The CDR3 is 13 residues long. The V gene's germline CDR1 is MNHEY and CDR2 SMNVEV (reference sequence). V was shortened by 2 bases and J by 3 bases, with 8 bases between the two germline ends.

For this clonotype: A clone one base away is much larger, so this may be a read error. A read error is likely, as this CDR3 ends without the conserved phenylalanine or tryptophan. This sequence joins TRBV10-3 and TRBJ2-7; D gene uncertain. CDR1 ENHRY and CDR2 SYGVKD come from the germline V gene. This CDR3 comprises 11 residues. The ends were cut back, 2 bases at V and 4 bases at J, with 3 bases in the middle. CDR3 nucleotides: TGTGCCATCAGTGAGGCGTACGAGCAGTACTCC. It encodes CAISEAYEQYS.